This T cell receptor beta chain was identified in a study of cytomegalovirus exposure and HLA in healthy donors. V dropped 1 base and J dropped 8 bases, with 14 bases sitting between them. CDR1 and CDR2 (germline): SNHLY, FYNNEI. CDR3 length: 15 residues. The PCR employed 60 Vbeta primers together with 13 Jbeta primers. Sequencing was performed with immunoSEQ multiplex PCR; in TCRdb, only in-frame clones are kept and a portion is missing. The sample totals about 120,000 clones. Sequenced input: PBMCs. The J gene is TRBJ2-2, the V gene TRBV2; tentatively, D is TRBD2 (6 bases). The sequence came from a young man in good health and CMV-seronegative. Written as DNA, the CDR3 is TGTGCCAGCAGTGAAGTGCCCCCCGGGGGTGGGGAGCTGTTTTTT. Amino acid sequence: CASSEVPPGGGELFF. Drawing the rest from reference TRBV2 and TRBJ2-2, the complete variable domain is EPEVTQTPSHQVTQMGQEVILRCVPISNHLYFYWYRQILGQKVEFLVSFYNNEISEKSEIFDDQFSVERPDGSNFTLKIRSTKLEDSAMYFCASSEVPPGGGELFFGEGSRLTVL.